A single sample gave rise to the 14 T cell receptor beta chains below, sequenced in a study of T-cell reconstitution after alpha-beta-depleted transplantation in children. General study results and limits: Diversity and T-cell counts at one year after transplant derived mostly from new T cells.

Using unique molecular identifiers, the investigators prepared the TCRbeta library. Each CDR3 protein is one row after TCRdb ran MiXCR on the PCR reads. The table records 250,000 to 300,000 distinct CDR3 sequences, roughly 7.8% of them present only once. No antigen has been identified for these receptors. The sequencing used peripheral blood, collected 360 days after TCRalphabeta/CD19-depleted stem cell transplant. The origin of the receptors is a female patient aged 2-10 years who had a stem cell transplant for Fanconi anemia, so the T cells may come from the graft donor.

This clonotype was observed a handful of times. This sequence joins TRBV9 and TRBJ2-1; the D is unclear. In germline, CDR1 is SGDLS, CDR2 YYNGEE. The CDR3 extends over 15 amino acids. Between the trimmed V and J ends, which lost 4 bases and 0 bases, there was a span of 11 bases. For the CDR3, the DNA is TGTGCCAGCAGCCCTATTCCGAGCTCCTACAATGAGCAGTTCTTC. Encoded protein: CASSPIPSSYNEQFF.

The V and J genes are TRBV6-5 and TRBJ1-5, with 8 positions matching TRBD1. This CDR3 comprises 15 residues. The germline gives CDR1 MNHEY, CDR2 SVGAGI. V dropped 8 bases and J dropped 6; count of bases not matched to a gene: 12. Here the CDR3 reads CASQDSGQGRQPQHF. CDR3 nucleotide sequence: TGTGCCAGCCAAGACAGTGGACAGGGCCGTCAGCCCCAGCATTTT.

This clonotype was seen repeatedly, ten times or more. This rearrangement joins TRBV12-3 or TRBV12-4 to TRBJ2-1; 9 nucleotides agree with TRBD2. CDR3 size: 16 residues. V was pared by 1 base and J by 7 bases, with 8 bases of the junction left unmatched. In DNA, the CDR3 is TGTGCCAGCAGTTTAGTGATGGGGACTAGCCCAAATGAGCAGTTCTTC. As protein: CASSLVMGTSPNEQFF.

This clonotype showed up many times. This chain uses TRBV6-2 or TRBV6-3 with TRBJ2-1; D unresolved. V shed 2 bases and J shed 0 bases, with 11 bases lying between them. The germline V gene has CDR1 MNHEY and CDR2 SVGEGT. The CDR3 sequence is 16 residues long. The CDR3 coding sequence is TGTGCCAGCAGTTACATCGAGATAAGCTCCTACAATGAGCAGTTCTTC. Protein product: CASSYIEISSYNEQFF.

The CDR3 coding sequence is TGCGCCAGCAGCTTGGAGGGACTAGGCTACAATGAGCAGTTCTTC. Its protein product is CASSLEGLGYNEQFF. V usage is TRBV5-1 and J usage is TRBJ2-1; 8 bases are shared with TRBD2. This CDR3 is 15 amino acids long. Germline lookup yields CDR1 SGHRS and CDR2 YFSETQ. V shed 0 bases, J shed 3 bases, and the junction held 2 bases outside the gene matches.

Ten or more counts support this clonotype. V is TRBV3-1 and J is TRBJ2-7; 10 nucleotides agree with TRBD2. Germline V lookup: CDR1 LGHDT, CDR2 YNNKEL (reference sequence). V shed 4 bases, J shed 5 bases, and the junction held 5 bases outside the gene matches. CDR3 length: 14 residues. CDR3 loop: CASSPIAGGNEQYF. The CDR3 DNA reads TGTGCCAGCAGCCCCATAGCGGGAGGAAACGAGCAGTACTTC.

This sequence joins TRBV18 and TRBJ2-1; TRBD2 matches at 7 bases. Germline CDR1 reads KGHSH; CDR2 reads LQKENI. This CDR3 is 12 amino acids long. V lost 6 bases, J lost 7 bases, and 3 bases stayed unmatched. CDR3 loop: CASSGGLNEQFF. CDR3 nucleotides: TGTGCCAGCTCGGGGGGGTTAAATGAGCAGTTCTTC.

The sample holds many counts of this clonotype. The chain couples TRBV14 to TRBJ2-5, with D perhaps matching TRBD1 or TRBD2 (5 bases each). The germline V gene encodes CDR1 SGHDN and CDR2 FVKESK. The V end was cut by 4 bases, the J end by 5 bases, with 20 bases between. The CDR3 spans 16 residues. CDR3 protein: CASSRLPGAIRETQYF. DNA of the CDR3: TGTGCCAGCAGCCGACTCCCCGGGGCCATTAGGGAGACCCAGTACTTC.

This clonotype was seen many times. The V and J genes are TRBV10-3 and TRBJ1-1; 11 bases are a match to TRBD1. The CDR3 extends over 15 amino acids. Looked up from germline, CDR1 is ENHRY and CDR2 is SYGVKD. V was clipped by 3 bases and J by 4 bases; unmatched bases: 4. The CDR3 is CAISDLGQGGTEAFF. Written as DNA, the CDR3 is TGTGCCATCAGTGATCTGGGACAGGGGGGCACTGAAGCTTTCTTT.

The chain links TRBV7-6 to TRBJ2-1, with 11 bases identical to TRBD2. Germline CDR1 is SGHVS and CDR2 is FNYEAQ. CDR3 length equals 15 residues. The ends lost 2 bases at V and 8 bases at J; junction bases unmatched: 5. The CDR3 loop is CASSLQTSGDHEQFF. In DNA, the CDR3 is TGTGCCAGCAGCTTACAGACTAGCGGGGATCATGAGCAGTTCTTC.

This clonotype was seen many times. The chain joins TRBV7-2 to TRBJ2-1, with D hard to call. Germline V gene data show CDR1 as SGHTA and CDR2 as FQGNSA. V shed 0 bases and J shed 12 bases, with 18 bases lying between them. The CDR3 extends over 15 amino acids. The CDR3 spells CASSLAPVGLGGQFF. The CDR3 nucleotides are TGTGCCAGCAGCTTAGCGCCGGTAGGGTTAGGCGGGCAGTTCTTC.

This clonotype has at least ten counts. The V and J genes are TRBV7-9 and TRBJ2-7, with D possibly being TRBD1 (6 bases). V was shortened by 6 bases and J by 3 bases, with 12 bases between the two germline ends. There are 13 residues in the CDR3. Germline assignment: CDR1 SEHNR and CDR2 FQNEAQ (reference sequence). In DNA, the CDR3 is TGTGCCAGCAGTCCGACAGGTAACTACGAGCAGTACGTC. It is translated as CASSPTGNYEQYV.

The sample holds many counts of this clonotype. This chain connects TRBV7-2 to TRBJ1-6, with D perhaps matching TRBD1 (5 bases). The CDR3 consists of 9 residues. V lost 9 bases and J lost 13, with 7 bases in between. Germline CDR1 SGHTA, CDR2 FQGNSA. The CDR3 region is CARDSPLHF. The CDR3 DNA is TGTGCCAGAGACAGCCCCCTCCACTTT.

This clonotype was seen ten or more times. V usage is TRBV12-3 or TRBV12-4 and J usage is TRBJ2-1; D not resolved. This CDR3 has 12 residues. Trimming left V 5 bases short and J 13 bases short, with 15 bases between. The CDR3 region is CASSPERVSQFF. The CDR3 nucleotides read TGTGCCAGCAGTCCCGAACGGGTCAGCCAGTTCTTC.